A single sample gave rise to the 30 T cell receptor beta chains below, sequenced in a study of blood T cells in healthy people across ages. The use of a sample-barcoded 5' primer and a J-beta primer mix characterized a second PCR of roughly 6 to 11 cycles. MiXCR was run by TCRdb on the 5' RACE reads, yielding one entry per CDR3 protein. Of fewer than 700,000 distinct CDR3 sequences listed, about 45% are singletons. The material sequenced was blood. Receptors were obtained from a man of 80 years or more in good health.

A single count supports this clonotype. This chain uses TRBV2 with TRBJ1-2; TRBD1 aligns across 7 bases. CDR1 is SNHLY, CDR2 FYNNEI, per germline. The CDR3 is 13 amino acids. The J segment lost 5 bases and the V segment lost 6 bases, leaving 6 bases of the junction unmatched. DNA of the CDR3: TGTGCCAGCAGAGTAGACAGGGAATATGGCTACACCTTC. It encodes CASRVDREYGYTF.

This clonotype was seen many times. A much larger clonotype is one base distant, so this may be a read error. This chain uses TRBV29-1 with TRBJ2-1, with D perhaps TRBD2 (7 bases). Between the trimmed V and J ends, which lost 5 bases and 1 base, there was a span of 33 bases. There are 21 residues in the CDR3. Germline V gives CDR1 SQVTM, CDR2 ANQGSEA. CDR3 in amino acids: CSVRRSEVLGGIRGSYNEQFF. The CDR3 DNA follows: TGCAGCGTTAGAAGGAGTGAGGTGTTGGGGGGGATAAGGGGGTCCTACAATGAGCAGTTCTTC.

Concerning this clonotype: A junction boundary mismatches the germline segment, possibly from a read error. The gene calls are TRBV29-1 and TRBJ2-2; D may correspond to TRBD1 or TRBD2 (6 bases each). Germline loops: CDR1 SQVTM, CDR2 ANQGSEA. CDR3 length equals 15 residues. The CDR3 bases are TGCAGCGCCGGGGGCAGGGCCTTGAACACCGGTGAGCTGTTTTTT. Its translation: CSAGGRALNTGELFF.

The CDR3 DNA sequence: TGTGCCACCAGTGGGGCGGGGCGAGAGACCCAGTACTTC. As protein: CATSGAGRETQYF. The V call is TRBV24-1, the J call TRBJ2-5, with D perhaps TRBD2 (6 bases). V was trimmed by 5 bases and J by 4 bases, leaving 10 bases between them. The CDR3 sequence is 13 residues long. Germline V lookup: CDR1 KGHDR, CDR2 SFDVKD.

This clonotype was recorded at least ten times. The chain uses TRBV6-5 and TRBJ2-3, with 7 bases aligning to TRBD1. Looked up from germline, CDR1 is MNHEY and CDR2 is SVGAGI. V lost 5 bases, J lost 0 bases, and 8 bases stayed unmatched. This CDR3 has 16 amino acids. The CDR3 loop is CASSKQGIPSTDTQYF. The DNA for the CDR3 is TGTGCCAGCAGTAAACAGGGGATTCCTAGCACAGATACGCAGTATTTT.

The chain combines TRBV28 with TRBJ2-6; tentatively, D is TRBD2 (6 bases). Germline V CDR1 and CDR2: MDHEN, SYDVKM. V shed 2 bases and J shed 0 bases, with 11 bases lying between them. The CDR3 has 17 amino acids. The CDR3: CASSLQGLTSGANVLTF. For the CDR3, the DNA is TGTGCCAGCAGTTTACAGGGACTCACCTCTGGGGCCAACGTCCTGACTTTC.

This clonotype was seen a few times. The rearrangement joins TRBV6-2 or TRBV6-3 to TRBJ1-1; no clear D gene. Germline values: CDR1 MNHEY, CDR2 SVGEGT. V was trimmed by 8 bases and J by 5 bases, leaving 12 bases between them. CDR3 length: 12 amino acids. CDR3 in amino acids: CASREGWTEAFF. CDR3 in DNA: TGTGCCAGCCGAGAGGGTTGGACTGAAGCTTTCTTT.

The V gene is TRBV11-2, the J gene TRBJ2-1; TRBD2 agrees at 14 bases. The CDR3 sequence is 14 residues long. Germline V gene sequence: CDR1 SGHAT, CDR2 FQNNGV. V gave up 3 bases and J gave up 15 bases; unmatched junction bases: 7. The CDR3 DNA is TGTGCCAGCAGCTTTTCCGGGACTAGCGGGGGAAGGTTCTTC. Translating gives CASSFSGTSGGRFF.

The V and J genes are TRBV7-3 and TRBJ2-1; 7 nucleotides align to TRBD1. V shed 7 bases, J shed 12 bases, and the junction held 9 bases outside the gene matches. The CDR3 sequence is 12 residues long. In germline, CDR1 is SGHTA, CDR2 FQGTGA. The DNA of the CDR3 is TGTGCCAGCAACTCGTCACAGGGGATGCAGTTCTTC. Its translation: CASNSSQGMQFF.

J is TRBJ1-2 and V is TRBV2; D uncertain. The CDR3 sequence is 11 residues long. Trimming took off 8 bases at V and 3 bases at J, with 7 bases between the two ends. Per germline, CDR1 SNHLY and CDR2 FYNNEI. For the CDR3, the DNA is TGTGCCAGCCGGTCATACTATGGCTACACCTTC. Residues: CASRSYYGYTF.

The rearrangement links TRBV20-1 to TRBJ2-7; D gene uncertain. Trimming took 3 bases from V and 0 from J, leaving 15 bases between them. The CDR3 spans 15 residues. Germline CDR1 and CDR2: DFQATT and SNEGSKA (reference sequence). CDR3 bases: TGCAGTGCTAGGCGCCGGTCCCCCAGCTCCTACGAGCAGTACTTC. This translates into CSARRRSPSSYEQYF.

This sequence joins TRBV28 and TRBJ2-7, with a possible D match to TRBD1 (5 bases). Judging by the DNA end, TRBJ2-5 fits better; the J call may be wrong. The germline CDR1 and CDR2 sequences are MDHEN and SYDVKM. CDR3 size: 13 residues. This chain's CDR3 is CASRGPSWETQYF. The CDR3 nucleotides read TGTGCCAGCAGGGGGCCAAGTTGGGAGACCCAGTACTTC.

This clonotype was found many times. This rearrangement joins TRBV6-5 to TRBJ2-7, with a tentative D call TRBD2 (6 bases). Germline CDR1 is MNHEY and CDR2 is SVGAGI. There are 13 residues in the CDR3. V shed 5 bases and J shed 6 bases, with 14 bases lying between them. For the CDR3, the DNA is TGTGCCAGCAGTCCCCTCACAGCGGGCGAGCAGTACTTC. Protein product: CASSPLTAGEQYF.

The chain joins TRBV20-1 to TRBJ2-1; D assignment may be TRBD1 or TRBD2 (5 bases each). The V and J ends lost 5 bases and 10 bases respectively, with 21 bases between them. The CDR3 sequence is 14 residues long. CDR1 DFQATT and CDR2 SNEGSKA come from the germline V gene (reference sequence). In DNA form, the CDR3 reads TGCAGTGCTCCAACCGGGACCCAACGAGACGAGCAGTTCTTC. As protein: CSAPTGTQRDEQFF.

The chain couples TRBV7-9 to TRBJ2-3; maybe TRBD2 (5 bases). This CDR3 has 13 residues. CDR1 is SEHNR, CDR2 FQNEAQ, per germline (reference sequence). Trimming took 4 bases from V and 7 from J, leaving 12 bases between them. CDR3 residues: CASSSREQNTQYF. CDR3 DNA sequence: TGTGCCAGCAGCTCGAGGGAACAAAATACGCAGTATTTT.

Here the CDR3 reads CSVEQGGSRNEQFF. The DNA of the CDR3 is TGCAGCGTGGAACAGGGGGGGTCTCGCAATGAGCAGTTCTTC. The chain carries TRBV29-1 and TRBJ2-1, with D possibly TRBD1 on 8 matching bases. This CDR3 contains 14 residues. The V gene's germline CDR1 is SQVTM and CDR2 ANQGSEA. Trimming cost V 6 bases and J 6 bases, with 18 bases left between them.

The chain links TRBV20-1 to TRBJ1-1; 8 positions match TRBD1. Germline assignment: CDR1 DFQATT and CDR2 SNEGSKA (reference sequence). V was pared by 3 bases and J by 1 base, with 4 bases of the junction left unmatched. The CDR3 extends over 14 amino acids. This chain's CDR3 is CSARRTGRNTEAFF. In DNA form, the CDR3 reads TGCAGTGCTAGGCGGACAGGGAGGAACACTGAAGCTTTCTTT.

The genes are TRBV7-9 and TRBJ2-7, with 12 bases aligning to TRBD2. The V gene's germline CDR1 is SEHNR and CDR2 FQNEAQ (reference sequence). The CDR3 runs 18 residues. J gave up 1 base and V 5 bases, and 12 bases lay outside the gene matches. The DNA of the CDR3 is TGTGCCAGCAGCGCGGGGGGTCTAGCGGGAGGGCAGTCCTACGAGCAGTACTTC. This translates into CASSAGGLAGGQSYEQYF.

This clonotype was counted ten times or more. The chain links TRBV29-1 to TRBJ2-5; weak D call: TRBD2 (5 bases). Germline CDR1 reads SQVTM; CDR2 reads ANQGSEA. The V end was cut by 8 bases, the J end by 2 bases, with 12 bases between. CDR3 length: 12 residues. The CDR3 loop is CSTTPGQETQYF. CDR3 nucleotide sequence: TGCAGCACTACCCCGGGACAAGAGACCCAGTACTTC.

This clonotype appeared a few times. V and J are TRBV4-3 and TRBJ2-1; TRBD2 aligns across 10 bases. Per germline, CDR1 LGHNA and CDR2 YSLEER. V was pared by 3 bases and J by 2 bases, with 4 bases of the junction left unmatched. There are 16 residues in the CDR3. The CDR3 loop is CASSQVAGGAYNEQFF. For the CDR3, the DNA is TGCGCCAGCAGCCAGGTAGCGGGGGGTGCCTACAATGAGCAGTTCTTC.

The V gene is TRBV6-6, the J gene TRBJ2-7; 9 nucleotides match TRBD2. Germline values: CDR1 MNHNY, CDR2 SVGAGI (reference sequence). Trimming took 11 bases from V and 0 from J; bases not matched to a gene: 8. The length of the CDR3 is 14 residues. CDR3 amino acids: CAAGGAGGSYEQYF. The CDR3 coding sequence is TGTGCCGCGGGAGGGGCGGGAGGCTCCTACGAGCAGTACTTC.

This clonotype occurred a few times. The chain joins TRBV5-1 to TRBJ2-1; perhaps TRBD1 as D (6 bases). The CDR3 is made up of 14 amino acids. V gave up 3 bases and J gave up 8 bases, with 15 bases separating them. Germline V CDR1 and CDR2: SGHRS, YFSETQ. CDR3 protein: CASSWTVSRDEQFF. The CDR3 DNA sequence: TGCGCCAGCAGCTGGACAGTTTCCAGGGATGAGCAGTTCTTC.

The rearrangement links TRBV12-3 or TRBV12-4 to TRBJ2-5, with D possibly matching TRBD1 (5 bases). There are 12 residues in the CDR3. V dropped 6 bases and J dropped 3 bases, with 8 bases sitting between them. The CDR3 DNA reads TGTGCCAGCAGCCCGACAGAAGAGACCCAGTACTTC. This codes for CASSPTEETQYF.

This clonotype was detected only a few times. V usage is TRBV20-1 and J usage is TRBJ2-1, with TRBD1 as a possible D gene (5 bases). Germline CDR1 is DFQATT and CDR2 is SNEGSKA (reference sequence). This CDR3 is 14 amino acids long. The V end was cut by 0 bases, the J end by 8 bases, with 14 bases between. The CDR3 sequence: CSAREGSWGDEQFF. The CDR3 DNA sequence: TGCAGTGCTAGAGAGGGGTCCTGGGGCGATGAGCAGTTCTTC.

The V gene is TRBV6-2 or TRBV6-3, the J gene TRBJ2-3; 12 positions agree with TRBD2. CDR1 is MNHEY and CDR2 is SVGEGT in the germline V gene. CDR3 size: 14 residues. V shed 6 bases and J 8 bases; nucleotides not matched to a gene: 6. For the CDR3, the DNA is TGTGCCAGCAGCCGACTAGCGGGGGACCCTACGCAGTATTTT. This gives the protein CASSRLAGDPTQYF.

The chain recombines TRBV10-3 with TRBJ2-5; a weak D match, TRBD2 (6 bases). The germline gives CDR1 ENHRY, CDR2 SYGVKD. Trimming took off 3 bases at V and 3 bases at J, with 8 bases between the two ends. CDR3 length: 13 amino acids. The CDR3 sequence is CAISERGKETQYF. The CDR3 DNA is TGTGCCATCAGTGAACGGGGGAAAGAGACCCAGTACTTC.

The chain is built from TRBV28 and TRBJ2-1, with a weak D call TRBD2 (6 bases). Trimming stripped 7 bases from V and 8 bases from J, with 30 bases between. Germline CDR1 is MDHEN and CDR2 is SYDVKM. The CDR3 is 18 amino acids. The CDR3 region has the DNA TGTGCCAGCATCCCCCTTTATAGCGGAACCAAGCATTTGGATGAGCAGTTCTTC. The encoded protein is CASIPLYSGTKHLDEQFF.

The V call is TRBV27, the J call TRBJ1-6, with D unresolved. This CDR3 comprises 12 residues. Germline V gene sequence: CDR1 MNHEY, CDR2 SMNVEV (reference sequence). Trimming shortened V by 4 bases and J by 9 bases, and 7 bases separated the two germline ends. The CDR3 sequence is CASSSGSSPLHF. The CDR3 nucleotides read TGTGCCAGCAGTTCTGGCTCTTCACCCCTCCACTTT.

The chain joins TRBV5-1 to TRBJ2-1, with TRBD1 as a possible D gene (5 bases). Trimming pared 1 base from V and 6 bases from J, leaving 14 bases between. The CDR3 contains 15 residues. Per the germline V gene, CDR1 is SGHRS and CDR2 is YFSETQ. Here the CDR3 DNA reads TGCGCCAGCAGCTTGACGGCAGGGTCCGGCAATGAGCAGTTCTTC. Protein: CASSLTAGSGNEQFF.

This clonotype was seen repeatedly, ten times or more. CDR3: CASSYVEVGKQYF. Here the CDR3 DNA reads TGTGCCAGCAGTTACGTGGAGGTTGGGAAGCAGTACTTC. V gene TRBV6-6 combines with J gene TRBJ2-7; a weak D match, TRBD2 (5 bases). The germline CDR1 and CDR2 sequences are MNHNY and SVGAGI (reference sequence). The CDR3 has 13 amino acids. V lost 2 bases to trimming and J lost 8 bases, with 13 bases between them.